This TCR beta chain was found in a study of blood T cell repertoires in COVID-19. Study summary: Researchers got acute and convalescent COVID-19 samples from the United States, Italy and Spain.

V was trimmed by 4 bases and J by 3 bases, leaving 15 bases between them. The CDR3 length is 16 residues. Germline V gene sequence: CDR1 LGHNA, CDR2 YSLEER. The repertoire was sequenced with immunoSEQ multiplex PCR; TCRdb's copy has only in-frame clones and lacks some. The sample comprises about 110,000 clones, about 90% of which are singletons, and around 1.2% rests with the top ten. The source material was peripheral blood. The clonotype originates from a human donor in a cohort sampled during active COVID-19. V is TRBV4-3 and J is TRBJ2-2, with a weak D call TRBD2 (6 bases). This CDR3 is CASSLEVSGYTGELFF. The CDR3 region has the DNA TGCGCCAGCAGCCTAGAAGTTAGCGGTTACACCGGGGAGCTGTTTTTT.